The 6 T cell receptor beta chains below come from one sample, sequenced in a study of control samples from healthy donors and cancer patients. Clones were sequenced by immunoSEQ multiplex PCR, and TCRdb holds only the in-frame ones, with some missing. Of 80,000 to 100,000 clones listed, over 60% are singletons. The specimen was blood. The receptors were sampled from a woman aged 25 to 45 in good health.

This chain joins TRBV7-2 and TRBJ1-5; D is uncertain. The CDR3 is 13 residues long. Germline V gives CDR1 SGHTA, CDR2 FQGNSA. V gave up 5 bases and J gave up 7 bases, with 12 bases separating them. The DNA of the CDR3 is TGTGCCAGCAGCCGTGGTGGCACCCAGCCCCAGCATTTT. Protein: CASSRGGTQPQHF.

J is TRBJ1-5 and V is TRBV27; TRBD1 agrees at 7 bases. The germline V gene encodes CDR1 MNHEY and CDR2 SMNVEV (reference sequence). The CDR3 sequence is 14 residues long. With 3 bases clipped from V and 6 bases from J, the junction kept 5 bases outside the gene matches. The CDR3 nucleotides read TGTGCCAGCAGTTTTCGTCAGGGGGGTCAGCCCCAGCATTTT. Residues: CASSFRQGGQPQHF.

The rearrangement uses TRBV2 and TRBJ2-7; 7 positions agree with TRBD1. With 7 bases clipped from V and 1 base from J, the junction kept 7 bases outside the gene matches. This CDR3 has 14 residues. Per germline, CDR1 SNHLY and CDR2 FYNNEI. CDR3 protein: CASIEQGPSYEQYF. The CDR3 DNA follows: TGTGCCAGCATCGAACAGGGGCCGTCCTACGAGCAGTACTTC.

Only a few counts were recorded for this clone. This rearrangement joins TRBV6-5 to TRBJ1-2; D uncertain. Trimming left V 0 bases short and J 8 bases short, with 16 bases between. The CDR3 length is 15 residues. Germline V lookup: CDR1 MNHEY, CDR2 SVGAGI. The CDR3: CASSYSTDSSGGYTF. The CDR3 DNA is TGTGCCAGCAGTTACTCAACAGACTCCTCTGGCGGCTACACCTTC.

This rearrangement joins TRBV18 to TRBJ2-5; the D call may be TRBD1 or TRBD2 (5 bases each). CDR3 length: 13 residues. V lost 2 bases, J lost 9 bases, and 13 bases lay in between. Germline lookup yields CDR1 KGHSH and CDR2 LQKENI. In DNA form, the CDR3 reads TGTGCCAGCTCACCAGAGGGGCCCCCTTCCCAGTACTTC. Protein product: CASSPEGPPSQYF.

The chain combines TRBV14 with TRBJ2-3; D gene ambiguous. CDR1 SGHDN and CDR2 FVKESK come from the germline V gene. V shed 0 bases and J shed 12 bases, with 10 bases lying between them. The CDR3 extends over 12 amino acids. CDR3 nucleotide sequence: TGTGCCAGCAGCCAAGACAAAACGCGTCAGTATTTT. It is translated as CASSQDKTRQYF.